The next 12 T cell receptor beta chains were all read from a single sample in a study of T-cell memory formation after mild COVID-19. TCRdb analysed the 5' RACE reads with MiXCR anew, one entry per CDR3 protein. The repertoire has under 200,000 distinct CDR3 sequences, around a third of them found once; the top ten carry around 11%. Material: PBMCs or a T cell subset sorted from them (not recorded which). The receptor source for this set is an adult woman who had mild COVID-19 (a few samples of this study predate the infection). Cell type and time point are not known.

This clonotype was seen more than once but under ten times. The rearrangement joins TRBV25-1 to TRBJ1-2, with 11 positions matching TRBD1. V was clipped by 1 base and J by 9 bases; unmatched bases: 4. This CDR3 region has 14 residues. Germline CDR1 and CDR2: MGHDK and SYGVNS. This CDR3 reads CASSEWTGGTSYTF. The CDR3 coding sequence is TGTGCCAGCAGTGAATGGACAGGGGGCACGAGCTACACCTTC.

This clonotype turned up a few times. This chain uses TRBV9 with TRBJ2-2, with 12 positions matching TRBD2. CDR1 is SGDLS and CDR2 is YYNGEE in the germline V gene. The CDR3 covers 19 residues. V was clipped by 0 bases and J by 6 bases; unmatched bases: 12. The CDR3 nucleotides read TGTGCCAGCAGCGTAGACGCTAGCGGGGGGGCCGTGGGGGCCGGGGAGCTGTTTTTT. This sequence encodes CASSVDASGGAVGAGELFF.

This clonotype occurred a few times. The chain carries TRBV12-3 or TRBV12-4 and TRBJ2-7, with 8 bases that match TRBD2. The V segment lost 5 bases and the J segment 6 bases; nucleotides outside the gene matches: 6. This CDR3 has 13 residues. CDR3 loop: CASSASSGSEQYF. DNA of the CDR3: TGTGCCAGCAGTGCGTCTAGCGGGTCCGAGCAGTACTTC.

This chain joins TRBV12-3 or TRBV12-4 and TRBJ2-7; TRBD1 might be the D (5 bases). Trimming pared 5 bases from V and 3 bases from J, leaving 14 bases between. CDR3 length equals 14 residues. The CDR3 DNA reads TGTGCCAGCAGTCCTGACAGCGCAGGCTACGAGCAGTACTTC. The encoded protein is CASSPDSAGYEQYF.

The chain has TRBV29-1 and TRBJ2-7; 12 bases agree with TRBD2. This CDR3 has 15 amino acids. CDR1 is SQVTM and CDR2 is ANQGSEA in the germline V gene. V lost 3 bases and J lost 5; bases outside the gene matches: 8. This chain's CDR3 is CSVELAGGFENEQYF. DNA for the CDR3: TGCAGCGTTGAGCTAGCGGGAGGGTTTGAGAACGAGCAGTACTTC.

The rearrangement joins TRBV7-7 to TRBJ1-2, with TRBD1 as a possible D gene (6 bases). The germline V gene encodes CDR1 SSHAT and CDR2 FNYEAQ (reference sequence). The V end lost 0 bases, the J end lost 8 bases, and 16 bases lay between the germline ends. This CDR3 region has 15 residues. This CDR3 is CASSLARGGRAGYTF. The CDR3, as DNA: TGTGCCAGCAGCTTAGCGCGGGGGGGGCGCGCCGGCTACACCTTC.

V is TRBV10-3 and J is TRBJ1-2; D is unclear. The CDR3 loop spans 13 amino acids. The V and J ends lost 6 bases and 6 bases respectively, with 14 bases between them. The germline CDR1 and CDR2 sequences are ENHRY and SYGVKD. The DNA of the CDR3 is TGTGCCATCAGCCGGGATGGGCGGGATGGCTACACCTTC. This gives the protein CAISRDGRDGYTF.

This clonotype came up a few times. This chain connects TRBV28 to TRBJ2-7; D possibly corresponds to TRBD1 (6 bases). CDR1 is MDHEN, CDR2 SYDVKM, per germline. The V end was cut by 6 bases, the J end by 2 bases, with 14 bases between. The CDR3 is made up of 14 amino acids. CDR3 nucleotide sequence: TGTGCCAGCAGCCGCGGACAGCCTCCCTACGAGCAGTACTTC. It specifies CASSRGQPPYEQYF. The whole variable domain, filled in from reference TRBV28 and TRBJ2-7, reads DVKVTQSSRYLVKRTGEKVFLECVQDMDHENMFWYRQDPGLGLRLIYFSYDVKMKEKGDIPEGYSVSREKKERFSLILESASTNQTSMYLCASSRGQPPYEQYFGPGTRLTVT.

The chain is built from TRBV24-1 and TRBJ1-3, with a possible D match to TRBD1 (6 bases). Per the germline V gene, CDR1 is KGHDR and CDR2 is SFDVKD. CDR3 length: 15 residues. V was trimmed by 2 bases and J by 0 bases, leaving 7 bases between them. The chain's CDR3 is CATSDSDSSGNTIYF. The CDR3 coding sequence is TGTGCCACCAGTGATTCGGACAGCTCTGGAAACACCATATATTTT.

In this sample, this clonotype turned up a few times. The chain employs TRBV19 and TRBJ1-1; 8 nucleotides agree with TRBD1. Trimming took 9 bases from V and 4 from J; bases not matched to a gene: 7. Germline loops: CDR1 LNHDA, CDR2 SQIVND (reference sequence). CDR3 length: 13 amino acids. The CDR3 DNA follows: TGTGCCAGCAGAGCCACAGGGGGCACTGAAGCTTTCTTT. Protein product: CASRATGGTEAFF.

V usage is TRBV11-2 and J usage is TRBJ2-1, with 10 bases fitting TRBD2. Trimming took 3 bases from V and 6 from J; bases not matched to a gene: 8. This CDR3 comprises 16 residues. Germline V gene data show CDR1 as SGHAT and CDR2 as FQNNGV. The CDR3 here is CASSFWGLAGVNEQFF. CDR3 nucleotides: TGTGCCAGCAGCTTTTGGGGGCTAGCGGGAGTCAATGAGCAGTTCTTC.

The rearrangement joins TRBV20-1 to TRBJ2-7, with TRBD2 matching over 7 bases. Germline CDR1 and CDR2: DFQATT and SNEGSKA (reference sequence). V lost 7 bases, J lost 1 base, and 4 bases stayed unmatched. The length of the CDR3 is 12 residues. The CDR3 coding sequence is TGCAGTGGGAGCGGGATGTCCTACGAGCAGTACTTC. Encoded protein: CSGSGMSYEQYF.